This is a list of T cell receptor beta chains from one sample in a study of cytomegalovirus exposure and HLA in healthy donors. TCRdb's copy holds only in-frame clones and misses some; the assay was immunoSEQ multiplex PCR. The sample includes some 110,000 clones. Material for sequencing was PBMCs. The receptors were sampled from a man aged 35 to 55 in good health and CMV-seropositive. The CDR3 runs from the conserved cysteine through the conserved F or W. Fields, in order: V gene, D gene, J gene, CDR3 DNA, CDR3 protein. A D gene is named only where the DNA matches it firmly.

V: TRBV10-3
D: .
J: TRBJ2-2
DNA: TGTGCCATCAGTCAGACTACCTACACCGGGGAGCTGTTTTTT
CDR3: CAISQTTYTGELFF

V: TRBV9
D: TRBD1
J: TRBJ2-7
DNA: TGTGCCAGCAGCTCGCCTGGCAGGGGGTCCCACGAGCAGTACTTC
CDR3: CASSSPGRGSHEQYF

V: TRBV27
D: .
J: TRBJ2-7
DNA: TGTGCCAGCAGTTTATTCCAGGGCTACGAGCAGTACTTC
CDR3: CASSLFQGYEQYF

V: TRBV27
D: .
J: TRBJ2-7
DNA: TGTGCCAGCAGTCTGGACAGAAAAAAGACTGAGCAGTACTTC
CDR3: CASSLDRKKTEQYF

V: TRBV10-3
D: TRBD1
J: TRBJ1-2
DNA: TGTGCCACTATAGGACAGGGCACTCACGTTAAGGGCTACACCTTC
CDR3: CATIGQGTHVKGYTF

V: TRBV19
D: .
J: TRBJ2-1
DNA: TGTGCCAGTAGTGACGGGGGCTCCTACAATGAGCAGTTCTTC
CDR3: CASSDGGSYNEQFF

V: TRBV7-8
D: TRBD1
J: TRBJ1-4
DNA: TGTGCCAGCAGCTTAGATGGGACAGGTCAGAATGAAAAACTGTTTTTT
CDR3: CASSLDGTGQNEKLFF

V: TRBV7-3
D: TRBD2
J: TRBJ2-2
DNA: TGTGCCAGCAGCTTATGGGGAGGGGTTAACACCGGGGAGCTGTTTTTT
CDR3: CASSLWGGVNTGELFF

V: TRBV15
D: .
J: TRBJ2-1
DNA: TGTGCCACCAGCAGAGCGGCCAGGTACCCCTACAATGAGCAGTTCTTC
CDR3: CATSRAARYPYNEQFF

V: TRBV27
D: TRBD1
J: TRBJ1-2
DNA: TGTGCCAGCAGTGCAACCGGGACAGGGGCCTTGTATGGCTACACCTTC
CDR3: CASSATGTGALYGYTF

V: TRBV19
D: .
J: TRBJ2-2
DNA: TGTGCCAGTAGTATTACAGGGAGCTTGAACACCGGGGAGCTGTTTTTT
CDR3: CASSITGSLNTGELFF

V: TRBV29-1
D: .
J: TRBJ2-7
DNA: TGCAGCGTTGAAACCGTGAGTGGTCGAAGGGGGACACCCTACGAGCAGTACTTC
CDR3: CSVETVSGRRGTPYEQYF

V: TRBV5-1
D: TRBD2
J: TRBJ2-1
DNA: TGCGCCACCACGGGGACTAGCGGGACCGGTGGCTACAATGAGCAGTTCTTC
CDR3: CATTGTSGTGGYNEQFF

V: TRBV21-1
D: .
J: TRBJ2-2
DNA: TGTGCCAGCAGCAAAGTACGGACAAAGAACCTTAACGGGGAGCTGTTTTTT
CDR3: CASSKVRTKNLNGELFF

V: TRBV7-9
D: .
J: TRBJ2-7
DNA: TGTGCCAGCACCCAAACCCCCAGGGACGAGCAGTACTTC
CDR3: CASTQTPRDEQYF

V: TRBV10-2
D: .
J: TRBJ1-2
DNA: TGCGCCAGCAGTGAAGTAGCCACGGAATATGGCTACACCTTC
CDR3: CASSEVATEYGYTF